This TCR beta chain was documented in a study of PD-1 blockade in classical Hodgkin lymphoma. General study findings and limits: It was reported that newly diagnosed patients had less baseline TCR diversity than healthy donors.

This clone showed up just a few times. As yet, its antigen is unknown. Germline lookup yields CDR1 SEHNR and CDR2 FQNEAQ (reference sequence). There are 13 residues in the CDR3. Trimming left V 4 bases short and J 1 base short, with 7 bases between. Assay: immunoSEQ multiplex PCR; the TCRdb copy retains only in-frame clones and omits some. The data contain over 15,000 clones, approximately 90% of them singletons. The time point here: newly diagnosed, previously untreated cHL patient sample. Comparison samples consisted of PBMCs from newly diagnosed, untreated classical Hodgkin lymphoma. The TCR originated in a human donor with classical Hodgkin lymphoma. The rearrangement links TRBV7-9 to TRBJ1-1; no firm D call. The sequenced material came from peripheral blood mononuclear cells (PBMCs). The DNA of the CDR3 is TGTGCCAGCAGCTCCCAGGAGAACACTGAAGCTTTCTTT. Its translation: CASSSQENTEAFF.